This TCR beta chain is from a study of vaccination effects on CD4 cells after COVID-19. Study-level results: Just 1 of 255 vaccine-induced clones in healthy recipients was cross-reactive.

Per germline, CDR1 SGHRS and CDR2 YFSETQ. The junction had 5 bases not matched to a gene; V was cut back by 0 bases and J by 3 bases. This CDR3 is 16 amino acids long. Clones were read by immunoSEQ multiplex PCR, and TCRdb kept only the in-frame ones, dropping some. The sample contains tens of thousands of clones, almost 80% of which appear only once. Ahead of sequencing, the ViraFEST assay grew antigen-specific CD4+ T cells using viral peptide pools. Culture proceeded for approximately 9 days, and CD4+ T cells were then isolated. All study participants received two doses of BNT162b2 or mRNA-1273 vaccine. Regarding this clone: Its antigen is still unknown.

This chain links TRBV5-1 with TRBJ2-4; the match to TRBD1 covers 8 bases. This sequence originates from a human donor who received a COVID-19 vaccine. Some clones in this sample may be carry-over from other donors' samples. The starting material was CD4+ T cells from PBMCs cultured with SARS-CoV-2 spike peptides, obtained after COVID-19 vaccination. The CDR3 reads CASSLVGGQVKNIQYF. As DNA, the CDR3 is TGCGCCAGCAGCTTGGTAGGGGGACAGGTCAAAAACATTCAGTACTTC.